The 13 T cell receptor beta chains reported below all come from one sample, sequenced in a study of T cell responses to AZD1222 COVID-19 vaccine. Produced via immunoSEQ multiplex PCR; TCRdb's table is partial and in-frame only. The sample has around 86,000 clones, 85% to 90% seen once. The sequencing here drew on peripheral blood, taken on day 0 of AZD1222 vaccination. These TCRs come from an adult in good health.

The CDR3 DNA follows: TGTGCCAGCAGCCAAGGTGGACTCCTAACGCAGTATTTT. The encoded protein is CASSQGGLLTQYF. The chain carries TRBV14 and TRBJ2-3; possibly TRBD2 for D (5 bases). The CDR3 spans 13 residues. V lost 1 base, J lost 9 bases, and 11 bases lay in between. Germline V gene sequence: CDR1 SGHDN, CDR2 FVKESK.

This clone has a single count. The CDR3 protein is CASSPGQRPQPQHF. The CDR3 nucleotides are TGTGCCAGCTCACCGGGACAGCGGCCTCAGCCCCAGCATTTT. The chain uses TRBV18 and TRBJ1-5, with 7 positions matching TRBD1. The germline V gene encodes CDR1 KGHSH and CDR2 LQKENI. The CDR3 consists of 14 residues. Losses at the gene ends were 3 bases for V and 6 bases for J; bases not matched to a gene: 5.

This clone was recorded once. V and J are TRBV5-1 and TRBJ1-2; 8 bases match TRBD1. Germline values: CDR1 SGHRS, CDR2 YFSETQ. This CDR3 spans 15 amino acids. Trimming took 7 bases from V and 4 from J; bases not matched to a gene: 12. The CDR3 loop is CASSDGRGHFYGYTF. In nucleotides, the CDR3 is TGCGCCAGCTCAGATGGCAGGGGGCACTTCTATGGCTACACCTTC.

The chain is built from TRBV5-1 and TRBJ1-2, with 10 bases aligning to TRBD1. The ends lost 4 bases at V and 5 bases at J; junction bases unmatched: 5. This CDR3 comprises 14 residues. From germline, CDR1 is SGHRS and CDR2 YFSETQ. CDR3 sequence: CASSPGTGVYGYTF. In DNA, the CDR3 is TGCGCCAGCAGCCCCGGGACAGGGGTGTATGGCTACACCTTC. The variable domain in full, completed from reference TRBV5-1 and TRBJ1-2, reads KAGVTQTPRYLIKTRGQQVTLSCSPISGHRSVSWYQQTPGQGLQFLFEYFSETQRNKGNFPGRFSGRQFSNSRSEMNVSTLELGDSALYLCASSPGTGVYGYTFGSGTRLTVV.

This chain links TRBV12-3 or TRBV12-4 with TRBJ1-1, with no clear D. V dropped 6 bases and J dropped 5 bases, with 7 bases sitting between them. The CDR3 length is 11 residues. The CDR3 sequence is CASSLSTEAFF. CDR3 DNA: TGTGCCAGCAGCCTAAGTACTGAAGCTTTCTTT.

This clone was found once. The rearrangement uses TRBV5-5 and TRBJ2-5; 7 bases map to TRBD1. Germline V lookup: CDR1 SGHKS, CDR2 YYEKEE (reference sequence). CDR3 length equals 14 residues. V dropped 4 bases and J dropped 4; count of bases not matched to a gene: 7. DNA for the CDR3: TGTGCCAGCAGCGCCTACAGGGGTGCAGAGACCCAGTACTTC. Translation: CASSAYRGAETQYF.

This clone was detected only once. The J gene is TRBJ2-7, the V gene TRBV19; 8 nucleotides match TRBD2. Unmatched junction bases numbered 8, after V lost 3 bases and J lost 4 bases. CDR3 length equals 15 residues. Germline V gene data show CDR1 as LNHDA and CDR2 as SQIVND (reference sequence). The DNA of the CDR3 is TGTGCCAGTAGTATTCAGCCCGGGGGGGAATACGAGCAGTACTTC. Protein product: CASSIQPGGEYEQYF.

This sequence joins TRBV28 and TRBJ2-2, with 7 bases fitting TRBD2. Trimming took 4 bases from V and 4 from J; bases not matched to a gene: 9. Germline V gene sequence: CDR1 MDHEN, CDR2 SYDVKM. This CDR3 region has 16 residues. The CDR3, as DNA: TGTGCCAGCAGTTCGCCCGGGGGGAAGGGCACCGGGGAGCTGTTTTTT. It yields the protein CASSSPGGKGTGELFF.

The chain employs TRBV27 and TRBJ2-7, with 7 bases fitting TRBD1. The CDR3 runs 16 residues. With 0 bases clipped from V and 0 bases from J, the junction kept 5 bases outside the gene matches. Germline-derived CDR1 and CDR2 are MNHEY and SMNVEV (reference sequence). The CDR3 spells CASSLSDTGVSYEQYF. Here the CDR3 DNA reads TGTGCCAGCAGTTTATCGGACACAGGGGTCTCCTACGAGCAGTACTTC.

V gene TRBV9 combines with J gene TRBJ1-4, with D perhaps TRBD1 (6 bases). Germline-derived CDR1 and CDR2 are SGDLS and YYNGEE. The CDR3 covers 15 residues. V was clipped by 2 bases and J by 4 bases, with 12 bases between them. In DNA, the CDR3 is TGTGCCAGCAGCGTTGGTGCAGGGGTTAATGAAAAACTGTTTTTT. Its protein is CASSVGAGVNEKLFF.

This clone was seen a handful of times. V gene TRBV29-1 combines with J gene TRBJ1-5, with D perhaps matching TRBD1 (5 bases). V was cut by 6 bases and J by 5 bases, with 17 bases left in between. The CDR3 runs 14 residues. Germline V gene data show CDR1 as SQVTM and CDR2 as ANQGSEA. CDR3 region: CSVREVGGDQPQHF. Written as DNA, the CDR3 is TGCAGCGTGAGAGAGGTGGGGGGGGATCAGCCCCAGCATTTT.

CDR3 bases: TGTGCCAGCAGTGAACATGCCCGGGACACCTACCAAGAGACCCAGTACTTC. Its protein product is CASSEHARDTYQETQYF. This chain connects TRBV6-1 to TRBJ2-5; tentatively, D is TRBD1 (6 bases). Trimming pared 2 bases from V and 0 bases from J, leaving 16 bases between. In germline, CDR1 is MNHNS, CDR2 SASEGT. The CDR3 totals 17 residues.

The gene calls are TRBV7-9 and TRBJ1-1; perhaps TRBD1 as D (5 bases). The CDR3 runs to 16 residues. Trimming stripped 5 bases from V and 1 base from J, with 17 bases between. Germline V CDR1 and CDR2: SEHNR, FQNEAQ (reference sequence). The CDR3 region is CASSAPGLKTNTEAFF. CDR3 nucleotide sequence: TGTGCCAGCAGCGCTCCGGGACTCAAGACGAACACTGAAGCTTTCTTT.